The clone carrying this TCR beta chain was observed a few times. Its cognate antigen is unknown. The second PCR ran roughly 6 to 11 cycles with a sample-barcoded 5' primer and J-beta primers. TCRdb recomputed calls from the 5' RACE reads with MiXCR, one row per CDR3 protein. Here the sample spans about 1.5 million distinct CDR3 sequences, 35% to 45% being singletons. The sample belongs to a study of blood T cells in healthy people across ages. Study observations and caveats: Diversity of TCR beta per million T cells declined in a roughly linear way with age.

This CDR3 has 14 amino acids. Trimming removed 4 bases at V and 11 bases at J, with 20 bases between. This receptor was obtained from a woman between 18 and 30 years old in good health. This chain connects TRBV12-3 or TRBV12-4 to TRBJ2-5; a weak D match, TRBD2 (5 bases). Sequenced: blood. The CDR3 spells CASSSGGQYNEQYF. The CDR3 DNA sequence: TGTGCCAGCAGTTCCGGCGGGCAATACAATGAGCAGTACTTC.